Presented here are 20 T cell receptor beta chains from one specimen sequenced in a study of beta chain features in type 1 diabetes. Expressed TCRB transcripts were sequenced because the isolated RNA had all been reverse transcribed beforehand. Here immunoSEQ multiplex PCR was the method, and the copy in TCRdb shows in-frame clones only, minus some. The data hold 350,000 or so clones, with around 19% observed a single time. The source material was naive CD4+ T cells from blood. The receptors were sampled from a woman under 30 in good health.

The V and J genes are TRBV4-1 and TRBJ1-4; the match to TRBD1 covers 8 bases. CDR3 length equals 15 residues. Germline V gene sequence: CDR1 MGHRA, CDR2 YSYEKL. V shed 4 bases, J shed 10 bases, and the junction held 11 bases outside the gene matches. The CDR3 loop reads CASSRGQGEFGKLFF. In nucleotides, the CDR3 is TGCGCCAGCAGCCGAGGACAGGGTGAGTTCGGAAAACTGTTTTTT.

A few counts support this clone. The chain carries TRBV28 and TRBJ1-1; D might be TRBD1 (6 bases). Germline CDR1 is MDHEN and CDR2 is SYDVKM. V was pared by 6 bases and J by 10 bases, with 15 bases between. The CDR3 runs to 12 residues. The CDR3 here is CASSKGQPRAFF. CDR3 nucleotide sequence: TGTGCCAGCAGCAAGGGACAACCCCGAGCTTTCTTT.

This clone occurred once. The V call is TRBV4-1, the J call TRBJ1-2; TRBD1 matches at 8 bases. The CDR3 spans 15 residues. J gave up 8 bases and V 1 base, and 9 bases lay outside the gene matches. The V gene's germline CDR1 is MGHRA and CDR2 YSYEKL. CDR3 in DNA: TGCGCCAGCAGCCAAGGTGGGGCAGGGGGCACCGGCTACACCTTC. This encodes CASSQGGAGGTGYTF.

The CDR3 here is CASSPRTVQNTEAFF. CDR3 DNA sequence: TGTGCCAGCTCACCGCGGACAGTACAGAACACTGAAGCTTTCTTT. This chain uses TRBV18 with TRBJ1-1; possibly TRBD1 for D (6 bases). V was shortened by 3 bases and J by 1 base, with 12 bases between the two germline ends. The CDR3 is 15 residues long. Germline loops: CDR1 KGHSH, CDR2 LQKENI.

This chain uses TRBV9 with TRBJ2-1, with D hard to call. CDR1 is SGDLS and CDR2 is YYNGEE in the germline V gene. Trimming cost V 2 bases and J 7 bases, with 10 bases left between them. The CDR3 covers 13 residues. The CDR3 DNA reads as TGTGCCAGCAGCGTCGAGACATATAATGAGCAGTTCTTC. Translation: CASSVETYNEQFF. Full variable domain (missing parts from reference TRBV9 and TRBJ2-1): DSGVTQTPKHLITATGQRVTLRCSPRSGDLSVYWYQQSLDQGLQFLIQYYNGEERAKGNILERFSAQQFPDLHSELNLSSLELGDSALYFCASSVETYNEQFFGPGTRLTVL.

The rearrangement links TRBV5-1 to TRBJ1-6, with D tentatively TRBD1 (6 bases). Trimming took off 5 bases at V and 7 bases at J, with 16 bases between the two ends. Germline-derived CDR1 and CDR2 are SGHRS and YFSETQ. This CDR3 region has 15 residues. CDR3 amino acids: CASRLLQGNNSPLHF. CDR3 DNA: TGCGCCAGCAGACTCCTCCAGGGGAACAATTCACCCCTCCACTTT. The variable domain in full, with the rest retrieved from reference TRBV5-1 and TRBJ1-6, is KAGVTQTPRYLIKTRGQQVTLSCSPISGHRSVSWYQQTPGQGLQFLFEYFSETQRNKGNFPGRFSGRQFSNSRSEMNVSTLELGDSALYLCASRLLQGNNSPLHFGNGTRLTVT.

This clone was counted only a few times. V usage is TRBV6-5 and J usage is TRBJ1-5; 8 nucleotides line up with TRBD1. The CDR3 is 14 amino acids. V dropped 5 bases and J dropped 2; count of bases not matched to a gene: 2. The germline gives CDR1 MNHEY, CDR2 SVGAGI. The CDR3: CASSRDRRNQPQHF. The CDR3 DNA is TGTGCCAGCAGTCGGGACAGGCGCAATCAGCCCCAGCATTTT.

This chain uses TRBV13 with TRBJ2-3; a weak D match, TRBD2 (5 bases). CDR1 and CDR2 (germline): PRHDT, FYEKMQ (reference sequence). The CDR3 loop spans 12 amino acids. Deletions cut 6 bases from V and 10 bases from J, with 14 bases between. CDR3 amino acids: CASRRVERAQYF. CDR3 DNA sequence: TGTGCCAGCAGACGAGTAGAGAGGGCGCAGTATTTT.

A few counts support this clone. The chain joins TRBV5-1 to TRBJ2-5, with D uncertain. Germline V lookup: CDR1 SGHRS, CDR2 YFSETQ. CDR3 length equals 12 residues. With 1 base removed from V and 5 bases from J, the gap between germline ends came to 6 bases. DNA of the CDR3: TGCGCCAGCAGCTTGCCCAGTGAGACCCAGTACTTC. It codes for CASSLPSETQYF.

The V call is TRBV5-4, the J call TRBJ2-5; D is unclear. Trimming removed 3 bases from V and 3 bases from J, with 3 bases in between. This CDR3 contains 11 residues. Germline V gene sequence: CDR1 SGHNT, CDR2 YYREEE (reference sequence). The CDR3 protein is CASSSKETQYF. CDR3 nucleotides: TGTGCCAGCAGCTCAAAAGAGACCCAGTACTTC.

This clone was seen a handful of times. V usage is TRBV28 and J usage is TRBJ2-1; D gene unclear. Germline V CDR1 and CDR2: MDHEN, SYDVKM. The CDR3 loop spans 12 amino acids. V was pared by 3 bases and J by 7 bases, with 7 bases between. DNA for the CDR3: TGTGCCAGCAGTTTGAAGGAGAATGAGCAGTTCTTC. Residues: CASSLKENEQFF.

The V and J genes are TRBV25-1 and TRBJ2-5; possible D gene TRBD2, 6 bases. The CDR3 loop spans 15 amino acids. V was pared by 6 bases and J by 5 bases, with 19 bases between. Germline V CDR1 and CDR2: MGHDK, SYGVNS. The CDR3 DNA sequence: TGTGCCAGCAGCCCGCCATTGGGGGGTGAGGAGACCCAGTACTTC. This translates into CASSPPLGGEETQYF.

The chain carries TRBV30 and TRBJ1-1; D gene ambiguous. CDR3 length: 13 amino acids. Trimming stripped 3 bases from V and 4 bases from J, with 12 bases between. Looked up from germline, CDR1 is GTSNPN and CDR2 is SVGIG (reference sequence). CDR3 nucleotides: TGTGCCTGGAGCTATCGGGAGGGCACTGAAGCTTTCTTT. Translated, it gives CAWSYREGTEAFF.

This clone showed up just a few times. This chain connects TRBV30 to TRBJ2-1; D is perhaps TRBD2 (7 bases). CDR1 GTSNPN and CDR2 SVGIG come from the germline V gene (reference sequence). V gave up 1 base and J gave up 4 bases, with 14 bases separating them. This CDR3 has 15 amino acids. CDR3 nucleotide sequence: TGTGCCTGGAGTGAGGCGGGGGACACTTACAATGAGCAGTTCTTC. Translated, it gives CAWSEAGDTYNEQFF. Full variable domain (rest looked up from reference TRBV30 and TRBJ2-1): SQTIHQWPATLVQPVGSPLSLECTVEGTSNPNLYWYRQAAGRGLQLLFYSVGIGQISSEVPQNLSASRPQDRQFILSSKKLLLSDSGFYLCAWSEAGDTYNEQFFGPGTRLTVL.

This clone occurred a few times. V is TRBV7-9 and J is TRBJ1-2, with D hard to call. Trimming pared 5 bases from V and 6 bases from J, leaving 16 bases between. The CDR3 spans 14 residues. Germline V lookup: CDR1 SEHNR, CDR2 FQNEAQ (reference sequence). As DNA, the CDR3 is TGTGCCAGCAGCCCCGGGGTCCATTCAGATGGCTACACCTTC. This codes for CASSPGVHSDGYTF.

This clone was detected only a few times. This sequence joins TRBV7-3 and TRBJ1-6; D is possibly TRBD1 (5 bases). In germline, CDR1 is SGHTA, CDR2 FQGTGA. This CDR3 has 15 residues. V lost 2 bases and J 1 base, leaving 6 bases between the germline ends. CDR3 region: CASSLQGSYNSPLHF. CDR3 nucleotides: TGTGCCAGCAGCTTACAGGGTTCCTATAATTCACCCCTCCACTTT.

V gene TRBV20-1 combines with J gene TRBJ2-1; 8 bases fit TRBD2. The CDR3 is made up of 11 amino acids. V dropped 5 bases and J dropped 14; count of bases not matched to a gene: 8. CDR1 and CDR2 (germline): DFQATT, SNEGSKA (reference sequence). The CDR3 bases are TGCAGTGCTTGGGGAGGTAGCGGGAAGTTCTTC. It specifies CSAWGGSGKFF.

This clone was detected a few times. V gene TRBV23-1 combines with J gene TRBJ1-1, with a weak D call TRBD1 (5 bases). TRBV23-1 is treated as an ORF (open reading frame) with a function not yet certain. This CDR3 comprises 15 residues. V was cut by 4 bases and J by 0 bases, with 12 bases left in between. CDR3 loop: CASSLLTVMNTEAFF. The CDR3 coding sequence is TGCGCCAGCAGTCTCTTGACAGTCATGAACACTGAAGCTTTCTTT.

This sequence joins TRBV30 and TRBJ2-7; 8 nucleotides agree with TRBD2. This CDR3 has 16 amino acids. The junction had 10 bases not matched to a gene; V was cut back by 2 bases and J by 1 base. Germline CDR1 is GTSNPN and CDR2 is SVGIG (reference sequence). The CDR3 loop is CAWSPPGTRGSYEQYF. The DNA of the CDR3 is TGTGCCTGGAGTCCTCCCGGGACTAGAGGTTCCTACGAGCAGTACTTC. Drawing the rest from reference TRBV30 and TRBJ2-7, the complete variable domain is SQTIHQWPATLVQPVGSPLSLECTVEGTSNPNLYWYRQAAGRGLQLLFYSVGIGQISSEVPQNLSASRPQDRQFILSSKKLLLSDSGFYLCAWSPPGTRGSYEQYFGPGTRLTVT.

This clone was found a few times. The chain combines TRBV9 with TRBJ2-3, with 9 nucleotides matching TRBD1. CDR3 length: 15 residues. V shed 4 bases, J shed 5 bases, and the junction held 8 bases outside the gene matches. Germline V lookup: CDR1 SGDLS, CDR2 YYNGEE. For the CDR3, the DNA is TGTGCCAGCAGCCTCAGGGACAGGGATCGAGATACGCAGTATTTT. Its translation is CASSLRDRDRDTQYF.